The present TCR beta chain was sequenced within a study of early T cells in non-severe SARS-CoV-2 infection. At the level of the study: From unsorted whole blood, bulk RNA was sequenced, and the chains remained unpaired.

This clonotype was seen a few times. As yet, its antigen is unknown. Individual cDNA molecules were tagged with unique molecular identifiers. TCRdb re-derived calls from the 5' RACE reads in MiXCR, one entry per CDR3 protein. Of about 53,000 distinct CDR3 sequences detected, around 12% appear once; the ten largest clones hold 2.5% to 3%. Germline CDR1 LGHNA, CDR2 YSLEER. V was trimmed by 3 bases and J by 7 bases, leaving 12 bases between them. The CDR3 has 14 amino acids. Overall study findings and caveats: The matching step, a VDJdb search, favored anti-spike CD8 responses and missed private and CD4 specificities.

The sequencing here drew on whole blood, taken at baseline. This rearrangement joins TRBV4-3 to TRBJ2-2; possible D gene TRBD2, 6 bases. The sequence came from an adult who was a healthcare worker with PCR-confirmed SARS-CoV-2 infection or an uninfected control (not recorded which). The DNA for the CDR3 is TGCGCCAGCAGCCATGAGGGAGGCGTCGGGGAGCTGTTTTTT. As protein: CASSHEGGVGELFF.